The present entry profiles one T cell receptor beta chain with its context. Template switching added UMIs carrying a 6-nucleotide sample barcode. TCRdb re-called the 5' RACE reads, yielding one record per CDR3 amino acid sequence without DNA. The table lists roughly 330,000 distinct CDR3 sequences, with 2% to 2.5% in the top ten. CDR1 is SGHRS and CDR2 is YFSETQ in the germline V gene. The CDR3 loop spans 14 amino acids. These data originate in a study of monozygotic twins with inflammatory bowel disease. Investigators pulled total RNA out of whole blood and did not sort T cells. This sequence was found in a human donor with ulcerative colitis or Crohn's disease, or a healthy co-twin of an affected twin (not recorded which). The source material was blood. The chain carries TRBV5-1 and TRBJ1-1. The chain's CDR3 is CASSFIPLNTEAFF.